This is a list of T cell receptor beta chains from one sample in a study of blood T cell repertoires in COVID-19. Profiling relied on immunoSEQ multiplex PCR, and the TCRdb table lists in-frame clones only, not all of them. The sample yields some 100,000 clones, roughly 86% seen once. The sample consisted of peripheral blood. The receptors stem from a man between 45 and 60 years old with active or convalescent COVID-19. CDR3s include the opening cysteine and the closing phenylalanine or tryptophan. A D gene is named only where the DNA matches it firmly. Only part of the rows carry a size: once, few, many, or a class if the clone is expanded.

V: TRBV9
D: NA
size: NA
length: 15
J: TRBJ2-3
CDR3: CASSVDADNTDTQYF
DNA: TGTGCCAGCAGCGTAGATGCAGATAACACAGATACGCAGTATTTT

V: TRBV3-1/TRBV3-2
D: TRBD1
size: NA
length: 15
J: TRBJ1-6
CDR3: CASSFGTDENSPLHF
DNA: TGTGCCAGCAGCTTCGGGACAGATGAGAATTCACCCCTCCACTTT

V: TRBV28
D: TRBD1
size: NA
length: 17
J: TRBJ1-4
CDR3: CASSLWGQAATNEKLFF
DNA: TGTGCCAGCAGTTTATGGGGACAGGCTGCAACTAATGAAAAACTGTTTTTT

V: TRBV19
D: TRBD2
size: NA
length: 16
J: TRBJ2-5
CDR3: CASSTSFSGGLETQYF
DNA: TGTGCCAGTAGTACATCGTTTTCGGGGGGGCTAGAGACCCAGTACTTC

V: TRBV19
D: NA
size: NA
length: 13
J: TRBJ2-2
CDR3: CASNRVETGELFF
DNA: TGTGCCAGTAACAGGGTTGAGACCGGGGAGCTGTTTTTT

V: TRBV2
D: TRBD1
size: NA
length: 15
J: TRBJ1-5
CDR3: CASSPDREGNQPQHF
DNA: TGTGCCAGCAGCCCCGACAGGGAGGGCAATCAGCCCCAGCATTTT

V: TRBV6-1
D: TRBD2
size: NA
length: 16
J: TRBJ2-1
CDR3: CASSDPIAGPYNEQFF
DNA: TGTGCCAGCAGTGACCCTATAGCGGGACCATACAATGAGCAGTTCTTC

V: TRBV7-8
D: TRBD1
size: NA
length: 17
J: TRBJ1-5
CDR3: CASSPRGDRASNQPQHF
DNA: TGTGCCAGCAGCCCTAGGGGGGACAGGGCCAGCAATCAGCCCCAGCATTTT

V: TRBV10-3
D: TRBD1
size: few
length: 17
J: TRBJ2-6
CDR3: CAISGDRDVSGANVLTF
DNA: TGTGCCATCAGTGGGGACAGGGACGTCTCTGGGGCCAACGTCCTGACTTTC

V: TRBV5-4
D: NA
size: few
length: 15
J: TRBJ2-3
CDR3: CASSSPGLGTDTQYF
DNA: TGTGCCAGCAGCTCTCCGGGACTGGGCACAGATACGCAGTATTTT

V: TRBV6-6
D: TRBD2
size: NA
length: 15
J: TRBJ2-1
CDR3: CASSYSTGGPYEQFF
DNA: TGTGCCAGCAGTTACTCTACGGGGGGGCCCTATGAGCAGTTCTTC

V: TRBV19
D: TRBD1
size: NA
length: 14
J: TRBJ2-1
CDR3: CAISDRDRGNEQFF
DNA: TGTGCCATCTCAGACCGGGACAGGGGGAATGAGCAGTTCTTC

V: TRBV18
D: TRBD1
size: NA
length: 17
J: TRBJ1-6
CDR3: CASSPPTGTGSNSPLHF
DNA: TGTGCCAGCTCACCACCGACCGGGACAGGGAGTAATTCACCCCTCCACTTT

V: TRBV7-6
D: NA
size: NA
length: 11
J: TRBJ2-7
CDR3: CVQGSYYEQYF
DNA: TGTGTCCAGGGCAGCTACTACGAGCAGTACTTC

V: TRBV24-1
D: TRBD2
size: once
length: 18
J: TRBJ2-5
CDR3: CATSPGTNARPGGETQYF
DNA: TGTGCCACCAGTCCGGGGACCAACGCACGTCCCGGGGGGGAGACCCAGTACTTC

V: TRBV10-1
D: TRBD2
size: NA
length: 15
J: TRBJ2-1
CDR3: CASTSGLAGHNEQFF
DNA: TGCGCCAGCACATCGGGACTAGCGGGGCACAATGAGCAGTTCTTC

V: TRBV15
D: TRBD1
size: NA
length: 15
J: TRBJ1-6
CDR3: CATSRGGQGESPLHF
DNA: TGTGCCACCAGCAGAGGGGGGCAGGGGGAATCACCCCTCCACTTT

V: TRBV25-1
D: NA
size: NA
length: 15
J: TRBJ2-1
CDR3: CASSPPLNHRDEQFF
DNA: TGTGCCAGCAGTCCCCCGTTGAACCACAGGGATGAGCAGTTCTTC

V: TRBV10-3
D: TRBD1
size: NA
length: 15
J: TRBJ1-1
CDR3: CAISQQGAMNTEAFF
DNA: TGTGCCATCAGCCAACAGGGGGCGATGAACACTGAAGCTTTCTTT

V: TRBV7-9
D: NA
size: NA
length: 16
J: TRBJ1-6
CDR3: CASSPQGGAVNSPLHF
DNA: TGTGCCAGCAGTCCCCAGGGAGGGGCGGTCAATTCACCCCTCCACTTT

V: TRBV18
D: TRBD2
size: NA
length: 16
J: TRBJ2-3
CDR3: CASSVLSGTSGGTQYF
DNA: TGTGCCAGCTCCGTCCTTTCGGGGACTAGCGGGGGTACGCAGTATTTT

V: TRBV4-1
D: NA
size: NA
length: 14
J: TRBJ1-4
CDR3: CASSQGAGDEKLFF
DNA: TGCGCCAGCAGCCAGGGGGCTGGGGATGAAAAACTGTTTTTT

V: TRBV2
D: NA
size: NA
length: 15
J: TRBJ1-6
CDR3: CASSEGEGWYSPLHF
DNA: TGTGCCAGCAGTGAAGGGGAGGGGTGGTACTCACCCCTCCACTTT

V: TRBV29-1
D: NA
size: NA
length: 13
J: TRBJ1-2
CDR3: CSVGTGRGYGYTF
DNA: TGCAGCGTTGGCACAGGGAGAGGTTATGGCTACACCTTC

V: TRBV6-1
D: TRBD1
size: NA
length: 15
J: TRBJ1-2
CDR3: CASSEGTGLNYGYTF
DNA: TGTGCCAGCAGTGAAGGGACAGGGCTTAACTATGGCTACACCTTC

V: TRBV2
D: TRBD1
size: NA
length: 14
J: TRBJ2-7
CDR3: CASRLQGGGYEQYF
DNA: TGTGCCAGCAGGTTACAGGGGGGTGGCTACGAGCAGTACTTC

V: TRBV4-3
D: NA
size: NA
length: 16
J: TRBJ1-2
CDR3: CASSQEGGRAGYGYTF
DNA: TGCGCCAGCAGCCAAGAAGGCGGCAGGGCAGGCTATGGCTACACCTTC

V: TRBV11-3
D: TRBD2
size: NA
length: 14
J: TRBJ2-1
CDR3: CASSLGGGEGEQFF
DNA: TGTGCCAGCAGCTTGGGAGGAGGGGAGGGTGAGCAGTTCTTC

V: TRBV7-9
D: NA
size: NA
length: 16
J: TRBJ2-6
CDR3: CASSLGGVPGANVLTF
DNA: TGTGCCAGCAGCCTAGGGGGAGTACCTGGGGCCAACGTCCTGACTTTC

V: TRBV28
D: TRBD1
size: NA
length: 15
J: TRBJ1-1
CDR3: CASTKPGQGNTEAFF
DNA: TGTGCCAGCACCAAACCGGGACAGGGGAACACTGAAGCTTTCTTT

V: TRBV9
D: TRBD2
size: NA
length: 16
J: TRBJ2-5
CDR3: CASSEAQRGGRETQYF
DNA: TGTGCCAGCAGCGAGGCCCAGCGGGGGGGCCGTGAGACCCAGTACTTC

V: TRBV5-1
D: TRBD2
size: NA
length: 14
J: TRBJ2-2
CDR3: CASPGGENTGELFF
DNA: TGCGCCAGCCCGGGGGGGGAGAACACCGGGGAGCTGTTTTTT

V: TRBV6-5
D: TRBD1
size: NA
length: 15
J: TRBJ1-4
CDR3: CASSPSGTANEKLFF
DNA: TGTGCCAGCAGTCCCTCCGGGACAGCAAATGAAAAACTGTTTTTT

V: TRBV28
D: NA
size: NA
length: 17
J: TRBJ2-5
CDR3: CASSFPKTALYQETQYF
DNA: TGTGCCAGCAGTTTCCCAAAAACCGCACTTTACCAAGAGACCCAGTACTTC

V: TRBV10-1
D: NA
size: NA
length: 16
J: TRBJ2-3
CDR3: CASSESVRGSTDTQYF
DNA: TGCGCCAGCAGTGAGTCGGTGCGGGGCAGCACAGATACGCAGTATTTT

V: TRBV6-5
D: TRBD2
size: few
length: 15
J: TRBJ2-5
CDR3: CASNRLAGAQETQYF
DNA: TGTGCCAGCAACCGCCTAGCGGGGGCACAAGAGACCCAGTACTTC

V: TRBV3-1/TRBV3-2
D: NA
size: NA
length: 15
J: TRBJ2-5
CDR3: CASSPRTGGQETQYF
DNA: TGTGCCAGCAGCCCCCGAACAGGTGGCCAAGAGACCCAGTACTTC

V: TRBV6-5
D: TRBD1
size: NA
length: 14
J: TRBJ1-1
CDR3: CASSIDRGGTEAFF
DNA: TGTGCCAGCAGTATAGACAGGGGAGGCACTGAAGCTTTCTTT

V: TRBV14
D: NA
size: NA
length: 13
J: TRBJ1-2
CDR3: CASSPAGNYGYTF
DNA: TGTGCCAGCAGCCCCGCGGGTAACTATGGCTACACCTTC

V: TRBV2
D: TRBD2
size: NA
length: 14
J: TRBJ2-3
CDR3: CASGLAGGSDTQYF
DNA: TGTGCCAGCGGGCTAGCGGGGGGTTCAGATACGCAGTATTTT

V: TRBV9
D: NA
size: NA
length: 15
J: TRBJ1-2
CDR3: CASSGPDRPLHGYTF
DNA: TGTGCCAGCAGCGGACCCGACAGACCCTTACATGGCTACACCTTC

V: TRBV5-4
D: TRBD1
size: once
length: 16
J: TRBJ2-2
CDR3: CASRAGTGGRTGELFF
DNA: TGTGCCAGCAGAGCCGGGACAGGGGGAAGAACCGGGGAGCTGTTTTTT

V: TRBV6-5
D: NA
size: NA
length: 13
J: TRBJ2-7
CDR3: CASSYSQGFEQYF
DNA: TGTGCCAGCAGTTACTCCCAGGGGTTCGAGCAGTACTTC

V: TRBV24-1
D: NA
size: NA
length: 15
J: TRBJ2-5
CDR3: CATSDFTAYQETQYF
DNA: TGTGCCACCAGTGATTTTACAGCCTACCAAGAGACCCAGTACTTC